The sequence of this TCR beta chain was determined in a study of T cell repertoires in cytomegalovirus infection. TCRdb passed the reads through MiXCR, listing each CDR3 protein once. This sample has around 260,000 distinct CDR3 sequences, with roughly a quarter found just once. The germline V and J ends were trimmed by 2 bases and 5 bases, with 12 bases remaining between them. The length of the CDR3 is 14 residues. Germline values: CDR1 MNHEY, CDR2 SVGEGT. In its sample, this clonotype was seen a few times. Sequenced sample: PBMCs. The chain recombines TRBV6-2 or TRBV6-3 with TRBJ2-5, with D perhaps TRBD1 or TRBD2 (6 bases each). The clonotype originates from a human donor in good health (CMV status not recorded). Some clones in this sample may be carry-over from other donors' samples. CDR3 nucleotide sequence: TGTGCCAGCAGTTACATGGGGGGCCTTGAGACCCAGTACTTC. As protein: CASSYMGGLETQYF.